This TCR beta chain was sequenced for a study of T-cell reconstitution after alpha-beta-depleted transplantation in children. Study-wide results and limits: Some patients owed their high day-60 TCRbeta diversity to surviving recipient T cells and thymic progenitors. It was reported that alpha-beta T cells came from several hundred expanded graft clones (about two months after transplant). A year had passed since transplant, and T-cell counts and diversity by then came mostly from newly produced T cells.

This clonotype occurred a few times. As yet, its antigen is unknown. The germline V and J ends were trimmed by 0 bases and 0 bases, with 14 bases remaining between them. The CDR3 consists of 18 residues. Per germline, CDR1 SGHAT and CDR2 FQNNGV. Unique molecular identifiers were used in preparing the TCRbeta library. MiXCR, run by TCRdb on the PCR reads, gives a single entry per CDR3 protein. Of tens of thousands of distinct CDR3 sequences in the sample, 15% to 20% were seen once. This chain uses TRBV11-2 with TRBJ2-2; D possibly corresponds to TRBD2 (5 bases). The TCR was taken from a male patient aged 2-9 years who had a stem cell transplant for acute lymphoblastic leukemia, so the T cells may come from the graft donor. The sample here was PBMCs, mostly from graft donor cells, taken 60 days after TCRalphabeta/CD19-depleted stem cell transplant. CDR3 protein: CASSLEEVRNPNTGELFF. CDR3 sequence (DNA): TGTGCCAGCAGCTTAGAGGAGGTCAGAAATCCGAACACCGGGGAGCTGTTTTTT.